Below are 14 T cell receptor beta chains sequenced from a single sample in a study of CD8+ T cells in alopecia areata. As the sequencing template, cDNA was produced by extracting RNA and reverse transcribing it. Clones were sequenced by immunoSEQ multiplex PCR, and TCRdb holds only the in-frame ones, with some missing. The sample has some 44,000 clones; roughly 90% are singletons. This sample's treatment: oral pan-JAK inhibitor, 5-10 mg twice daily. The source was CD8+ T cells sorted from blood, collected at week 24, from a patient treated with tofacitinib. Receptor source: a human donor with alopecia areata.

This clone came up once. This chain uses TRBV4-1 with TRBJ1-5; D gene unclear. The ends were cut back, 0 bases at V and 0 bases at J, with 12 bases in the middle. The CDR3 is 17 amino acids. Germline V gives CDR1 MGHRA, CDR2 YSYEKL. The CDR3 sequence is CASSQEGPAVSNQPQHF. DNA of the CDR3: TGCGCCAGCAGCCAAGAAGGGCCGGCAGTTAGCAATCAGCCCCAGCATTTT.

This chain uses TRBV25-1 with TRBJ2-7; D unclear. Germline loops: CDR1 MGHDK, CDR2 SYGVNS. Trimming shortened V by 6 bases and J by 6 bases, and 15 bases separated the two germline ends. There are 13 residues in the CDR3. DNA for the CDR3: TGTGCCAGCAGCGTCGGGCCATCGAGCGAGCAGTACTTC. Its translation is CASSVGPSSEQYF.

The chain carries TRBV7-8 and TRBJ2-5, with D perhaps TRBD1 (6 bases). The CDR3 covers 15 residues. Germline loops: CDR1 SGHVS, CDR2 FQNEAQ. Trimming pared 4 bases from V and 3 bases from J, leaving 15 bases between. CDR3 loop: CASSYQTGPEETQYF. CDR3 DNA: TGTGCCAGCAGCTATCAAACAGGGCCTGAAGAGACCCAGTACTTC. The whole variable domain, remainder taken from reference TRBV7-8 and TRBJ2-5, is GAGVSQSPRYKVAKRGQDVALRCDPISGHVSLFWYQQALGQGPEFLTYFQNEAQLDKSGLPSDRFFAERPEGSVSTLKIQRTQQEDSAVYLCASSYQTGPEETQYFGPGTRLLVL.

V is TRBV30 and J is TRBJ2-3; possibly TRBD1 or TRBD2 for D (6 bases each). Looked up from germline, CDR1 is GTSNPN and CDR2 is SVGIG (reference sequence). The germline V and J ends were trimmed by 5 bases and 0 bases, with 12 bases remaining between them. The CDR3 runs 14 residues. CDR3 in DNA: TGTGCCTGGTTAGCGGACAGCAGCACAGATACGCAGTATTTT. This encodes CAWLADSSTDTQYF.

On this clone: Its ends do not fully match the called genes, so a read error is possible. The V gene is TRBV7-7, the J gene TRBJ2-3, with 12 nucleotides matching TRBD2. In germline, CDR1 is SSHAT, CDR2 FNYEAQ (reference sequence). The CDR3 runs 16 residues. The chain's CDR3 is CASSLGGGLAGDTQYF. DNA of the CDR3: TGTGCTAGCAGCTTAGGCGGGGGACTAGCGGGTGATACGCAGTATTTT.

The chain couples TRBV28 to TRBJ2-5, with 10 bases identical to TRBD2. The V gene's germline CDR1 is MDHEN and CDR2 SYDVKM. The V segment lost 5 bases and the J segment 2 bases; nucleotides outside the gene matches: 8. The CDR3 loop spans 16 amino acids. The CDR3 reads CASSEGTSEFQETQYF. CDR3 DNA: TGTGCCAGCAGTGAAGGGACTAGCGAATTTCAAGAGACCCAGTACTTC.

The gene calls are TRBV7-9 and TRBJ2-5; either TRBD1 or TRBD2 may supply D (5 bases each). This CDR3 is 13 amino acids long. Germline V lookup: CDR1 SEHNR, CDR2 FQNEAQ (reference sequence). V lost 4 bases, J lost 1 base, and 7 bases lay in between. For the CDR3, the DNA is TGTGCCAGCAGCTCCGGGACCCAAGAGACCCAGTACTTC. Protein product: CASSSGTQETQYF.

Note on this clone: A junction boundary mismatches the germline segment, possibly from a read error. The genes are TRBV7-7 and TRBJ2-2; perhaps TRBD2 as D (5 bases). This CDR3 has 13 residues. Germline V lookup: CDR1 SSHAT, CDR2 FNYEAQ (reference sequence). The CDR3 region is CASSLGTGNGLFF. The CDR3, as DNA: TGTGCTAGCAGCTTAGGAACCGGGAACGGGCTGTTTTTT.

The chain has TRBV6-5 and TRBJ1-2; unclear D gene. The CDR3 runs to 13 residues. The V gene lost 2 bases and the J gene lost 3 bases, with 7 bases spanning the gap. CDR1 MNHEY and CDR2 SVGAGI come from the germline V gene. The CDR3 nucleotides read TGTGCCAGCAGTTACACGGGCGACTATGGCTACACCTTC. Translated: CASSYTGDYGYTF.

V usage is TRBV19 and J usage is TRBJ2-3; 8 nucleotides agree with TRBD2. The junction had 11 bases not matched to a gene; V was cut back by 7 bases and J by 5 bases. This CDR3 comprises 15 residues. Germline lookup yields CDR1 LNHDA and CDR2 SQIVND (reference sequence). CDR3 loop: CASTIFGGAGDTQYF. CDR3 nucleotides: TGTGCCAGTACCATCTTCGGGGGGGCGGGAGATACGCAGTATTTT.

The chain couples TRBV27 to TRBJ2-1; perhaps TRBD1 as D (5 bases). CDR1 is MNHEY, CDR2 SMNVEV, per germline (reference sequence). The CDR3 consists of 15 residues. The germline V and J ends were trimmed by 5 bases and 0 bases, with 11 bases remaining between them. CDR3: CASSTDSFSYNEQFF. CDR3 nucleotide sequence: TGTGCCAGCAGTACAGACAGCTTCTCCTACAATGAGCAGTTCTTC.

The V call is TRBV4-3, the J call TRBJ2-1; 9 nucleotides align to TRBD2. This CDR3 contains 20 residues. Per the germline V gene, CDR1 is LGHNA and CDR2 is YSLEER. After removal of 1 base from V and 3 bases from J, the junction contained 16 bases not matched to a gene. DNA of the CDR3: TGCGCCAGCAGCCAAGTGCTTGTTGTTCGGCTAGCGGGGAACTACAATGAGCAGTTCTTC. Encoded protein: CASSQVLVVRLAGNYNEQFF.

The chain joins TRBV5-1 to TRBJ2-5; the match to TRBD1 covers 7 bases. Trimming cost V 1 base and J 2 bases; bases outside gene matches: 2. This CDR3 has 14 residues. Looked up from germline, CDR1 is SGHRS and CDR2 is YFSETQ. This chain's CDR3 is CASSLTGVQETQYF. As DNA, the CDR3 is TGCGCCAGCAGCTTGACAGGGGTTCAAGAGACCCAGTACTTC. The whole variable domain, remainder taken from reference TRBV5-1 and TRBJ2-5, is KAGVTQTPRYLIKTRGQQVTLSCSPISGHRSVSWYQQTPGQGLQFLFEYFSETQRNKGNFPGRFSGRQFSNSRSEMNVSTLELGDSALYLCASSLTGVQETQYFGPGTRLLVL.

The chain joins TRBV5-6 to TRBJ2-7; no clear D gene. Germline-derived CDR1 and CDR2 are SGHDT and YYEEEE. The V gene lost 0 bases and the J gene lost 0 bases, with 4 bases spanning the gap. The CDR3 spans 13 residues. This CDR3 reads CASSLEYSYEQYF. In DNA, the CDR3 is TGTGCCAGCAGCTTGGAATACTCCTACGAGCAGTACTTC.